This passage covers 32 T cell receptor beta chains from one sample sequenced in a study of T-cell reconstitution after alpha-beta-depleted transplantation in children. This sample's TCRbeta library carried unique molecular identifier barcodes. TCRdb reanalysed the PCR reads using MiXCR and keeps one entry per CDR3 protein. The sample has some 220,000 distinct CDR3 sequences; 11% are singletons. This specimen consisted of PBMCs, obtained before TCRalphabeta/CD19-depleted stem cell transplant. The receptors were gathered from a child younger than two with acute myeloid leukemia, due to receive a stem cell transplant.

This clonotype was counted at least ten times. The chain recombines TRBV10-2 with TRBJ2-3, with TRBD2 as a possible D gene (5 bases). V was cut by 2 bases and J by 4 bases, with 13 bases left in between. This CDR3 contains 15 residues. Germline V gives CDR1 WSHSY, CDR2 SAAADI. For the CDR3, the DNA is TGCGCCAGCAGTGAGGTGGGAGCGGCTTCAGATACGCAGTATTTT. This encodes CASSEVGAASDTQYF.

On this clonotype: This may arise from a read error, as a much more abundant clone is one base away. This chain links TRBV27 with TRBJ2-2, with TRBD1 matching over 7 bases. The V gene end was trimmed by 5 bases and the J gene end by 4 bases; junction bases not matched to a gene: 10. Looked up from germline, CDR1 is MNHEY and CDR2 is SMNVEV (reference sequence). The CDR3 has 16 residues. This CDR3 reads CASSPLQDRRTGELFF. CDR3 nucleotide sequence: TGTGCCAGCAGTCCGTTACAGGACAGGCGCACCGGGGAGCTGTTTTTT.

This clonotype was picked up many times. The chain has TRBV6-5 and TRBJ2-7; the D call may be TRBD1 or TRBD2 (5 bases each). This CDR3 is built from 13 residues. Germline V gene lookup returns CDR1 MNHEY and CDR2 SVGAGI. Trimming removed 7 bases at V and 2 bases at J, with 12 bases between. This CDR3 reads CASKLGDPYEQYF. In nucleotides, the CDR3 is TGTGCCAGCAAGTTGGGGGATCCCTACGAGCAGTACTTC.

This clonotype was found a few times. A read error may account for a junction end that differs from germline. This chain joins TRBV18 and TRBJ1-1, with D unresolved. Germline CDR1 and CDR2: KGHSH and LQKENI. The CDR3 is 12 residues long. The DNA of the CDR3 is TGTGCCAGCTCACGATCCCCCACTGGAGCTTTCTTT. The encoded protein is CASSRSPTGAFF. Full variable domain (remainder filled in from reference TRBV18 and TRBJ1-1): NAGVMQNPRHLVRRRGQEARLRCSPMKGHSHVYWYRQLPEEGLKFMVYLQKENIIDESGMPKERFSAEFPKEGPSILRIQQVVRGDSAAYFCASSRSPTGAFFGQGTRLTVV.

The table lists this clonotype with many counts. The rearrangement uses TRBV5-5 and TRBJ2-4; 7 bases fit TRBD2. J was trimmed by 8 bases and V by 4 bases; bases with no gene match: 18. The CDR3 totals 17 residues. Germline lookup yields CDR1 SGHKS and CDR2 YYEKEE (reference sequence). The CDR3 nucleotides read TGTGCCAGCAGCCCCCCTCCACTAGCGTGGGAAGTTGACATTCAGTACTTC. This codes for CASSPPPLAWEVDIQYF.

This clonotype was detected a few times. The chain employs TRBV20-1 and TRBJ2-1, with 8 bases identical to TRBD2. The CDR3 length is 14 residues. J lost 6 bases, V lost 0 bases, and 4 bases had no gene match. Germline CDR1 DFQATT, CDR2 SNEGSKA (reference sequence). The CDR3 loop is CSARDAGGSNEQFF. The CDR3 nucleotides are TGCAGTGCTAGAGATGCGGGAGGTTCCAATGAGCAGTTCTTC.

This clonotype was observed many times. The J gene is TRBJ1-1, the V gene TRBV15, with D perhaps TRBD1 (5 bases). The CDR3 runs to 14 residues. Deletions cut 0 bases from V and 4 bases from J, with 9 bases between. Germline CDR1 LNHNV, CDR2 YYDKDF (reference sequence). Written as DNA, the CDR3 is TGTGCCACCAGCAGAGATCGGGGGGGCACTGAAGCTTTCTTT. This codes for CATSRDRGGTEAFF.

This clonotype appeared a few times. The CDR3 DNA reads as TGCAGTGCTAGTGCCGGGACAGGCAATCAGCCCCAGCATTTT. Amino acid sequence: CSASAGTGNQPQHF. The chain uses TRBV20-1 and TRBJ1-5; 7 positions match TRBD1. The V gene end was trimmed by 3 bases and the J gene end by 2 bases; junction bases not matched to a gene: 4. The CDR3 is 14 residues long. Looked up from germline, CDR1 is DFQATT and CDR2 is SNEGSKA (reference sequence).

Worth noting for this clonotype: A clone one base away is much larger, so this may be a read error. This chain connects TRBV7-9 to TRBJ2-6; possible D gene TRBD1, 5 bases. Germline CDR1 SEHNR, CDR2 FQNEAQ (reference sequence). CDR3 size: 15 residues. The CDR3 loop is CASSLEGNGANILTF. The CDR3 DNA reads TGTGCCAGCAGCTTAGAAGGGAATGGGGCCAACATCCTGACTTTC.

This clonotype was seen many times. The chain is built from TRBV28 and TRBJ1-1; 7 bases line up with TRBD1. The length of the CDR3 is 14 residues. Germline V gene sequence: CDR1 MDHEN, CDR2 SYDVKM. The V segment lost 5 bases and the J segment 7 bases; nucleotides outside the gene matches: 10. CDR3 in DNA: TGTGCCAGCAGTGGGGGGACAGCCCGAATTGAAGCTTTCTTT. Residues: CASSGGTARIEAFF. The variable domain in full, completed from reference TRBV28 and TRBJ1-1, reads DVKVTQSSRYLVKRTGEKVFLECVQDMDHENMFWYRQDPGLGLRLIYFSYDVKMKEKGDIPEGYSVSREKKERFSLILESASTNQTSMYLCASSGGTARIEAFFGQGTRLTVV.

The table lists this clonotype with many counts. The V gene is TRBV10-3, the J gene TRBJ2-1; 12 bases map to TRBD2. Germline values: CDR1 ENHRY, CDR2 SYGVKD. V lost 3 bases, J lost 0 bases, and 12 bases stayed unmatched. This CDR3 contains 20 residues. The CDR3 reads CAISDGHFSTSGGSYNEQFF. For the CDR3, the DNA is TGTGCCATCAGTGATGGGCACTTTTCGACTAGCGGGGGCTCCTACAATGAGCAGTTCTTC.

This clonotype was recorded many times. The chain carries TRBV5-5 and TRBJ1-2, with unresolved D. Deletions cut 0 bases from V and 8 bases from J, with 17 bases between. CDR3 size: 15 residues. Germline CDR1 and CDR2: SGHKS and YYEKEE (reference sequence). The CDR3 spells CASSLAVSNLYGYTF. CDR3 bases: TGTGCCAGCAGCTTGGCAGTCAGTAATCTCTACGGCTACACCTTC.

This clonotype was found many times. The J gene is TRBJ2-4, the V gene TRBV7-2; no reliable D call. V was shortened by 5 bases and J by 8 bases, with 19 bases between the two germline ends. Germline CDR1 is SGHTA and CDR2 is FQGNSA. The CDR3 spans 15 residues. CDR3: CASSTRLTKVDIQYF. In nucleotides, the CDR3 is TGTGCCAGCAGCACCCGACTCACCAAGGTTGACATTCAGTACTTC.

This clonotype was detected ten times or more. V and J are TRBV5-6 and TRBJ1-1; 8 bases map to TRBD1. CDR1 SGHDT and CDR2 YYEEEE come from the germline V gene. The CDR3 has 15 amino acids. V shed 0 bases and J 1 base; nucleotides not matched to a gene: 2. The CDR3 loop is CASSLVGTGNTEAFF. The CDR3 DNA follows: TGTGCCAGCAGCTTGGTAGGGACAGGGAACACTGAAGCTTTCTTT.

This clonotype was seen repeatedly, ten times or more. The rearrangement links TRBV11-3 to TRBJ2-5; D call uncertain. V was cut by 2 bases and J by 2 bases, with 21 bases left in between. Germline V gene sequence: CDR1 SGHNT, CDR2 YENEEA. This CDR3 contains 18 residues. For the CDR3, the DNA is TGTGCCAGCAGCTTACCCCCCGTACACGTCCCGCTACAAGAGACCCAGTACTTC. Protein product: CASSLPPVHVPLQETQYF.

This clonotype came up many times. This chain links TRBV4-1 with TRBJ2-7; 9 nucleotides line up with TRBD1. The junction had 6 bases not matched to a gene; V was cut back by 4 bases and J by 2 bases. The germline CDR1 and CDR2 sequences are MGHRA and YSYEKL. This CDR3 contains 15 residues. The CDR3 DNA sequence: TGCGCCAGCAGCCGTTCGGGACAGGGTACCTACGAGCAGTACTTC. Protein product: CASSRSGQGTYEQYF.

In this sample, this clonotype turned up many times. The chain has TRBV20-1 and TRBJ2-7; possible D gene TRBD1, 6 bases. This CDR3 is built from 15 residues. CDR1 and CDR2 from the germline V gene are DFQATT and SNEGSKA (reference sequence). V gave up 6 bases and J gave up 3 bases, with 21 bases separating them. The CDR3 bases are TGCAGTGCGGGTCAATCACAGGGTTCGGTCTACGAGCAGTACTTC. Translating gives CSAGQSQGSVYEQYF.

Ten or more counts support this clonotype. V usage is TRBV20-1 and J usage is TRBJ1-2, with TRBD1 identical over 7 bases. The CDR3 totals 13 residues. The trim removed 0 bases at V and 7 bases at J, leaving 5 bases unmatched. Germline-derived CDR1 and CDR2 are DFQATT and SNEGSKA (reference sequence). CDR3 amino acids: CSARDQYRGGYTF. DNA of the CDR3: TGCAGTGCTAGAGATCAGTACAGGGGTGGCTACACCTTC.

This chain uses TRBV12-3 or TRBV12-4 with TRBJ2-2; no firm D call. The germline V and J ends were trimmed by 7 bases and 1 base, with 4 bases remaining between them. The CDR3 extends over 12 amino acids. CDR3 sequence (DNA): TGTGCCAGCAAGGGGAACACCGGGGAGCTGTTTTTT. Encoded protein: CASKGNTGELFF.

This clonotype was counted at least ten times. CDR3 in amino acids: CASSFLGRGGETQYF. The CDR3, as DNA: TGTGCCAGCAGCTTTTTGGGCAGGGGGGGAGAGACCCAGTACTTC. The chain combines TRBV7-2 with TRBJ2-5, with D perhaps matching TRBD1 or TRBD2 (7 bases each). The V gene lost 3 bases and the J gene lost 4 bases, with 15 bases spanning the gap. The CDR3 is 15 residues long. The V gene's germline CDR1 is SGHTA and CDR2 FQGNSA.

The sample holds many counts of this clonotype. The genes are TRBV4-1 and TRBJ2-3; D gene ambiguous. Germline CDR1 MGHRA, CDR2 YSYEKL. Trimming pared 0 bases from V and 4 bases from J, leaving 5 bases between. This CDR3 is built from 13 residues. DNA for the CDR3: TGCGCCAGCAGCCAAGAGTTCCCAGATACGCAGTATTTT. The encoded protein is CASSQEFPDTQYF.

This rearrangement joins TRBV20-1 to TRBJ2-1; 10 bases fit TRBD2. This CDR3 has 14 residues. Looked up from germline, CDR1 is DFQATT and CDR2 is SNEGSKA (reference sequence). V dropped 6 bases and J dropped 8; count of bases not matched to a gene: 10. CDR3 region: CSAPPSGRVDEQFF. The CDR3 DNA is TGCAGTGCCCCCCCCAGCGGGAGGGTGGATGAGCAGTTCTTC.

This clonotype was counted ten times or more. The chain carries TRBV10-3 and TRBJ1-1, with 9 bases identical to TRBD1. V shed 3 bases and J 7 bases; nucleotides not matched to a gene: 6. Germline values: CDR1 ENHRY, CDR2 SYGVKD. The CDR3 runs 14 residues. The CDR3 nucleotides read TGTGCCATCAGTGAAGAACAGGGGGCTGGTGAAGCTTTCTTT. Translation: CAISEEQGAGEAFF.

This clonotype was picked up many times. This chain links TRBV7-6 with TRBJ2-3, with TRBD2 identical over 8 bases. V dropped 5 bases and J dropped 2; count of bases not matched to a gene: 6. CDR1 is SGHVS and CDR2 is FNYEAQ in the germline V gene. This CDR3 is built from 15 residues. The CDR3 spells CASSPDGGATDTQYF. Written as DNA, the CDR3 is TGTGCCAGCAGCCCCGACGGGGGGGCCACAGATACGCAGTATTTT.

This clonotype showed up just a few times. This chain connects TRBV7-9 to TRBJ1-2; D is uncertain. Germline CDR1 and CDR2: SEHNR and FQNEAQ (reference sequence). The V end was cut by 2 bases, the J end by 4 bases, with 8 bases between. CDR3 length: 13 amino acids. CDR3 region: CASSLLEGYGYTF. The CDR3 coding sequence is TGTGCCAGCAGCTTATTAGAGGGCTATGGCTACACCTTC.

This clonotype has only a few counts. CDR3: CASSLAAGGPVDTQYF. The CDR3 DNA sequence: TGCGCCAGCAGCTTGGCTGCGGGAGGGCCCGTAGATACGCAGTATTTT. The rearrangement links TRBV5-1 to TRBJ2-3, with 9 bases aligning to TRBD2. V gave up 0 bases and J gave up 5 bases; unmatched junction bases: 7. The CDR3 spans 16 residues. In germline, CDR1 is SGHRS, CDR2 YFSETQ.

Concerning this clonotype: This may be a read error: a much more frequent sequence differs by one nucleotide. This chain uses TRBV20-1 with TRBJ2-5; TRBD2 is a possible D gene (6 bases). CDR1 DFQATT and CDR2 SNEGSKA come from the germline V gene (reference sequence). This CDR3 has 12 residues. In DNA form, the CDR3 reads TGCAGAGCTAGAGGACTAACCTTTACCCAGTACTTC. Amino acids: CRARGLTFTQYF.

There are a few counts of this clonotype. V is TRBV7-3 and J is TRBJ1-1; D unresolved. From germline, CDR1 is SGHTA and CDR2 FQGTGA. V dropped 5 bases and J dropped 6 bases, with 13 bases sitting between them. The CDR3 has 13 residues. CDR3 protein: CASSDAFGAEAFF. The CDR3 nucleotides are TGTGCCAGCAGCGACGCCTTCGGGGCTGAAGCTTTCTTT.

This clonotype was seen ten or more times. The gene calls are TRBV5-1 and TRBJ1-2; the D is unclear. V was pared by 0 bases and J by 4 bases, with 13 bases between. The CDR3 runs 15 residues. Germline assignment: CDR1 SGHRS and CDR2 YFSETQ. CDR3 nucleotides: TGCGCCAGCAGCTTGGATGGGGAAGTAGGCTATGGCTACACCTTC. This translates into CASSLDGEVGYGYTF.

This chain joins TRBV5-4 and TRBJ1-1, with a possible D match to TRBD1 (5 bases). Per the germline V gene, CDR1 is SGHNT and CDR2 is YYREEE (reference sequence). Trimming pared 4 bases from V and 4 bases from J, leaving 17 bases between. This CDR3 comprises 15 residues. CDR3 coding DNA: TGTGCCAGCAGCCATGCGGGGCCTCGGGGCACTGAAGCTTTCTTT. This codes for CASSHAGPRGTEAFF.

This clonotype was found many times. The chain uses TRBV5-1 and TRBJ1-5; D gene unclear. The CDR3 sequence is 14 residues long. With 0 bases removed from V and 8 bases from J, the gap between germline ends came to 12 bases. CDR1 is SGHRS and CDR2 is YFSETQ in the germline V gene. In DNA, the CDR3 is TGCGCCAGCAGCTTGGGCCAGGCCGGAAAGCCCCAGCATTTT. It specifies CASSLGQAGKPQHF.

This clonotype appeared many times. This chain links TRBV4-2 with TRBJ1-5; weak D call: TRBD1 (6 bases). This CDR3 contains 17 residues. V was shortened by 0 bases and J by 6 bases, with 18 bases between the two germline ends. Looked up from germline, CDR1 is LGHNA and CDR2 is YNFKEQ. CDR3 nucleotides: TGTGCCAGCAGCCAAGATCTGGGGAGGGGGGCTCGTCAGCCCCAGCATTTT. It translates to CASSQDLGRGARQPQHF.